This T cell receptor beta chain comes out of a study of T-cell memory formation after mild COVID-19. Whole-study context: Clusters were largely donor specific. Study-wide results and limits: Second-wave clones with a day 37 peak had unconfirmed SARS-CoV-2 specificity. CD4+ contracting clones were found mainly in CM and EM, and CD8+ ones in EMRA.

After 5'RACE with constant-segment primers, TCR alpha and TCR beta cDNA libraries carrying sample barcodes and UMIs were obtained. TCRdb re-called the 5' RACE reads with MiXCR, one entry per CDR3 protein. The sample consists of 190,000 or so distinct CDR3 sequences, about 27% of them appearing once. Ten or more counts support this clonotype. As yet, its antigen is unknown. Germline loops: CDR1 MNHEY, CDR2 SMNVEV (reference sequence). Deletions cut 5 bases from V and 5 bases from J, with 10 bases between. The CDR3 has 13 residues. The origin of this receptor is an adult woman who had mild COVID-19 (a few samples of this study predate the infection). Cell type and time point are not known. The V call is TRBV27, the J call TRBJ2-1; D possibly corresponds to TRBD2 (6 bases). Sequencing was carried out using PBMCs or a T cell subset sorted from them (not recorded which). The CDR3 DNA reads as TGTGCCAGCAGTCCGACTAGGCACAATGAGCAGTTCTTC. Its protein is CASSPTRHNEQFF.